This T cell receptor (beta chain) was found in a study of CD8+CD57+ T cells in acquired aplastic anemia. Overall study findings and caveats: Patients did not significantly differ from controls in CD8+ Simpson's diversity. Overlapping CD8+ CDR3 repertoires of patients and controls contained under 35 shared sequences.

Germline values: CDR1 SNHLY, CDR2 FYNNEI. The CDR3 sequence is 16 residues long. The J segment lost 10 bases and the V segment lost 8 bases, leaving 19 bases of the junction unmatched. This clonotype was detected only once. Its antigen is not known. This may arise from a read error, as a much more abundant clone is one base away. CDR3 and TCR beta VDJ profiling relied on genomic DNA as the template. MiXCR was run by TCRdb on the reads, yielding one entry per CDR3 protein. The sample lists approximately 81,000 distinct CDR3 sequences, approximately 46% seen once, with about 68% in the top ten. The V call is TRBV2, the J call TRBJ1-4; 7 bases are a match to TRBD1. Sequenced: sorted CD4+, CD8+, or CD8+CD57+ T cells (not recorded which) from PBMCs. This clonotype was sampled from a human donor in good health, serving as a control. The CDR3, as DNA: TGTGCCAGCTGGGTCAAGGGGACAGTAACTCGTGGAAAACTGTTTTTT. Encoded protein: CASWVKGTVTRGKLFF. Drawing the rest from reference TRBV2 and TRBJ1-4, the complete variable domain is EPEVTQTPSHQVTQMGQEVILRCVPISNHLYFYWYRQILGQKVEFLVSFYNNEISEKSEIFDDQFSVERPDGSNFTLKIRSTKLEDSAMYFCASWVKGTVTRGKLFFGSGTQLSVL.